Listed below are T cell receptor beta chains from one sample, sequenced in a study of CD8 T cells in Susac syndrome. TCRdb reprocessed the immunoSEQ multiplex PCR reads with MiXCR, giving one entry per CDR3 protein. The sample lists approximately 210,000 distinct CDR3 sequences, approximately 94% occurring once. Sequencing used CD4+ T cells from PBMCs. All receptors come from a human donor with Susac syndrome. Each CDR3 is given with its conserved first and last residue. Each record gives: clone size, J gene, V gene, D gene, CDR3 DNA, CDR3 protein. D genes are given only for firm matches. Some rows mark clone size as missing; the rest say once, few, many or name a class of expanded clone.

-	TRBJ2-2	TRBV10-2	-	TGCGCCAGCACGGGGGAGCCGACCGGGGAGCTGTTTTTT	CASTGEPTGELFF
few	TRBJ2-5	TRBV6-1	-	TGTGCCAGCAGCCAGGTGTACCAAGAGACCCAGTACTTC	CASSQVYQETQYF
-	TRBJ1-2	TRBV3-1	-	TGTGCCAGCAGCGTCGGACAGCTTAACTATGGCTACACCTTC	CASSVGQLNYGYTF
-	TRBJ2-2	TRBV4-3	TRBD1	TGCGCCAGCAGCCAAGGTGCAGGGGGCGTAGGCGGGGAGCTGTTTTTT	CASSQGAGGVGGELFF
-	TRBJ2-3	TRBV11-2	-	TGTGCCAGCACCCTATATCGTCCGGATACGCAGTATTTT	CASTLYRPDTQYF
-	TRBJ1-1	TRBV9	-	TGTGCCAGCACCCCGAATGTGGGGGACACTGAAGCTTTCTTT	CASTPNVGDTEAFF
once	TRBJ2-3	TRBV7-8	-	TGTGCCAGCAGCCGCACCTCAGGCCGGGGAACGGCCCGTACGCAGTATTTT	CASSRTSGRGTARTQYF
-	TRBJ2-1	TRBV5-1	-	TGCGCCAGCAGCTTGAGTATGTCAGGACTCTACAATGAGCAGTTCTTC	CASSLSMSGLYNEQFF
-	TRBJ2-2	TRBV7-6	TRBD1	TGTGCCAGCAGCTCCCCGGGACAGGGAAGGGACGCCTCGAACACCGGGGAGCTGTTTTTT	CASSSPGQGRDASNTGELFF
once	TRBJ1-1	TRBV18	-	TGTGCCAGCTCCCCGGGACGGAGTAGCACTGAAGCTTTCTTT	CASSPGRSSTEAFF
-	TRBJ1-5	TRBV29-1	-	TGCAGCGTTGCGACAGGCGGCGAGGAGCCCCAGCATTTT	CSVATGGEEPQHF
once	TRBJ2-7	TRBV20-1	-	TGCAGTGCTAGCAAGAAAGTAAGCGTTGTATCCCCCTACGAGCAGTACTTC	CSASKKVSVVSPYEQYF
-	TRBJ2-4	TRBV6-2/TRBV6-3	-	TGTGCCAGCAGCCAACACCGGGAGCAAAACATTCAGTACTTC	CASSQHREQNIQYF
-	TRBJ2-3	TRBV3-1	-	TGTGCCAGCAGAAGGGGGGGCACAGATACGCAGTATTTT	CASRRGGTDTQYF
-	TRBJ1-3	TRBV15	-	TGTGCCACCAGCAGAGATCTCGGTCAGATGAGCTCTGGAAACACCATATATTTT	CATSRDLGQMSSGNTIYF
-	TRBJ2-1	TRBV20-1	TRBD1	TGCAGTGCTAGTAATACAGGGGGTTTGGCTGGTGAGCAGTTCTTC	CSASNTGGLAGEQFF
once	TRBJ1-6	TRBV27	TRBD1	TGTGCCAGCAACCACAGGGGGCCGGGCGATTCACCCCTCCACTTT	CASNHRGPGDSPLHF
-	TRBJ1-2	TRBV7-6	-	TGTGCCAGCAGCTTGGGGGGGTGGGGCACCGCGAATGGCTACACCTTC	CASSLGGWGTANGYTF
-	TRBJ1-6	TRBV12-3/TRBV12-4	-	TGTGCCAGCACTCCCATGGGGGCCCGTAATTCACCCCTCCACTTT	CASTPMGARNSPLHF
once	TRBJ2-5	TRBV20-1	TRBD2	TGCAGTGCACCCCCTAGCGGGGGAGATCAAGAGACCCAGTACTTC	CSAPPSGGDQETQYF
-	TRBJ1-5	TRBV10-3	-	TGTGCCATCAGTGAAGGGGAGGTCGATAGTCAGCCCCAGCATTTT	CAISEGEVDSQPQHF
-	TRBJ2-7	TRBV30	TRBD2	TGTGCCTGGAGTCAACCGGGCCTCGGGAGGAGCGAGCAGTACTTC	CAWSQPGLGRSEQYF
-	TRBJ2-2	TRBV28	-	TGTGCCAGCAGTTCAAGAACAGGAGGGAAATCAAAGGGGAATACCGGGGAGCTGTTTTTT	CASSSRTGGKSKGNTGELFF
-	TRBJ2-5	TRBV4-1	TRBD1	TGCGCCAGCAGCCAAGAACGCCAGGGGGCCCAAGAGACCCAGTACTTC	CASSQERQGAQETQYF
-	TRBJ1-1	TRBV5-1	-	TGCGCCAGCAGCTTGGATGAGGGGGGACTGAACACTGAAGCTTTCTTT	CASSLDEGGLNTEAFF
-	TRBJ2-7	TRBV5-1	TRBD2	TGCGCCAGCAGCTTGAGCGGGGGGCTTGGCGAGCAGTACTTC	CASSLSGGLGEQYF
-	TRBJ2-3	TRBV12-3/TRBV12-4	TRBD1	TGTGCCAGCAGTCCCGGACAGGAGGAATCTACGCAGTATTTT	CASSPGQEESTQYF
-	TRBJ1-5	TRBV7-2	-	TGTGCCAGCAGCTTAGCTCTGGTCGGCAATCAGCCCCAGCATTTT	CASSLALVGNQPQHF
-	TRBJ2-7	TRBV7-8	-	TGTGCCAGCACCCGAGGAGGCAGTTCCTACGAGCAGTACTTC	CASTRGGSSYEQYF
once	TRBJ2-5	TRBV5-6	-	TGTGCCAGCAGCGTTTCTACCCCTGAACAAGAGACCCAGTACTTC	CASSVSTPEQETQYF
once	TRBJ2-7	TRBV30	-	TGTGCCTGGGGGATCTCCTACGAGCAGTACTTC	CAWGISYEQYF
-	TRBJ2-1	TRBV10-3	-	TGTGCCATCAGTGAGCCCGGGAATGAGCAGTTCTTC	CAISEPGNEQFF
-	TRBJ2-3	TRBV7-9	-	TGTGCCAGCAGCCCCACCCCCGGGTCCCCCACAGATACGCAGTATTTT	CASSPTPGSPTDTQYF
once	TRBJ2-1	TRBV5-4	TRBD2	TGTGCCAGCAGCTTGTCAGCGGGGGGAGGCAATGAGCAGTTCTTC	CASSLSAGGGNEQFF
-	TRBJ2-7	TRBV6-5	TRBD1	TGTGCCAGCAGCATGGGACAGTTCTACGAGCAGTACTTC	CASSMGQFYEQYF
few	TRBJ1-1	TRBV30	-	TGTGCCTGGAGTGGACGAGGGGGATCGCGGAACACTGAAGCTTTCTTT	CAWSGRGGSRNTEAFF
once	TRBJ1-4	TRBV3-1	-	TGTGCCAGCAGCCTTCCGGGGGAAGGTGAAAAACTGTTTTTT	CASSLPGEGEKLFF
-	TRBJ2-4	TRBV5-1	-	TGCGCCAGCAGCTTGGATTCAATCGGGACGGTAGACATTCAGTACTTC	CASSLDSIGTVDIQYF
-	TRBJ1-1	TRBV20-1	-	TGCAGTGCTAGGGTTCCCCCAGGGGACACTGAAGCTTTCTTT	CSARVPPGDTEAFF
once	TRBJ1-5	TRBV19	TRBD1	TGTGCCAGTAAACCCCCAGGGGGCAAGGGCAATCAGCCCCAGCATTTT	CASKPPGGKGNQPQHF
-	TRBJ1-1	TRBV20-1	-	TGCAGTGCTAGAGATCCTCGGGTAGGGAACACTGAAGCTTTCTTT	CSARDPRVGNTEAFF
-	TRBJ2-7	TRBV19	TRBD2	TGTGCCAGTGGGGAGCGGGGCGCTCAGTACTCCTACGAGCAGTACTTC	CASGERGAQYSYEQYF
-	TRBJ1-1	TRBV20-1	-	TGCAGTGCTAGATCACCCGGCAGACCGAACACTGAAGCTTTCTTT	CSARSPGRPNTEAFF
once	TRBJ1-2	TRBV6-2/TRBV6-3	-	TGTGCCAGCACTAGCGGGACCTATGGCTACACCTTC	CASTSGTYGYTF
-	TRBJ1-2	TRBV9	-	TGTGCCAGCAGCGTAGTAACAGGGTATGGCTACACCTTC	CASSVVTGYGYTF
once	TRBJ1-1	TRBV5-1	-	TGCGCCAGCAGCTGGGGGGGGGCGAACACTGAAGCTTTCTTT	CASSWGGANTEAFF
-	TRBJ1-2	TRBV12-3/TRBV12-4	-	TGTGCCAGCAGTTATGCCAGGGTCAACTATGGCTACACCTTC	CASSYARVNYGYTF
-	TRBJ2-6	TRBV5-1	-	TGCGCCAGCAGCTTACCAGGCATCTCTGGGGCCAACGTCCTGACTTTC	CASSLPGISGANVLTF
-	TRBJ2-3	TRBV28	-	TGTGCCAGCAGCCGGGGGGATACGCAGTATTTT	CASSRGDTQYF
-	TRBJ2-7	TRBV28	-	TGTGCCAGCAGCATAAGATACGAGCAGTACTTC	CASSIRYEQYF
-	TRBJ1-1	TRBV15	-	TGTGCCACCAGCAGAGCCTCCGAAAACACTGAAGCTTTCTTT	CATSRASENTEAFF
-	TRBJ2-2	TRBV5-1	-	TGCGCCAGCAGCTTGGGACTAGACGCGAACACCGGGGAGCTGTTTTTT	CASSLGLDANTGELFF
-	TRBJ1-1	TRBV29-1	TRBD1	TGCAGCGCCGCAGGGGGCGGCACTGAAGCTTTCTTT	CSAAGGGTEAFF